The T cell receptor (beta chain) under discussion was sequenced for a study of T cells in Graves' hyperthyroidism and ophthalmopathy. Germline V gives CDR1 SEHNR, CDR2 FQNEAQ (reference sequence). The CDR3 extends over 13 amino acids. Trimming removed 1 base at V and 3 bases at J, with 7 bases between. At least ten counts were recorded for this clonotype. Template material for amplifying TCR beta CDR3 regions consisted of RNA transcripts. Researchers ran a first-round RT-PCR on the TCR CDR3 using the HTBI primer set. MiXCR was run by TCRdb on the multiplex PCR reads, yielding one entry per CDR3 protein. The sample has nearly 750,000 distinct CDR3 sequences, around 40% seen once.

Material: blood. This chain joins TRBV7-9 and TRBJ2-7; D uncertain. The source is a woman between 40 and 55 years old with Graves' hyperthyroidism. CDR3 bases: TGTGCCAGCAGCTTAGATATAGTCTACGAGCAGTACTTC. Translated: CASSLDIVYEQYF.